Listed here is a single T cell receptor beta chain. No antigen is known for it. This sample was taken from a study of cytomegalovirus exposure and HLA in healthy donors. Across the study: The roughly 130 validation repertoires used the same platform as the 600 to 750 first-cohort repertoires (as reported by a later analysis). Regarding the study as a whole: CMV antigen specificity of a few CMV-associated chains was confirmed in vitro.

Profiling relied on immunoSEQ multiplex PCR, and the TCRdb table lists in-frame clones only, not all of them. The table lists 95,000 to 150,000 clones, under 90% of them singletons. The CDR3 loop spans 12 amino acids. The germline gives CDR1 SQVTM, CDR2 ANQGSEA. Trimming took off 5 bases at V and 5 bases at J, with 12 bases between the two ends. The sequencing input was PBMCs. V is TRBV29-1 and J is TRBJ2-5; a weak D match, TRBD1 (5 bases). The sequence was collected from a woman younger than 45 in good health and CMV-seronegative. Written as DNA, the CDR3 is TGCAGCGTTATACAGGCGGCGGAGACCCAGTACTTC. This gives the protein CSVIQAAETQYF. Using reference TRBV29-1 and TRBJ2-5 for the parts outside the CDR3, the full variable domain is SAVISQKPSRDICQRGTSLTIQCQVDSQVTMMFWYRQQPGQSLTLIATANQGSEATYESGFVIDKFPISRPNLTFSTLTVSNMSPEDSSIYLCSVIQAAETQYFGPGTRLLVL.